One sample yielded the 13 T cell receptor beta chains listed below, sequenced in a study of identical twins. TCRdb redid the calling of the 5' RACE reads with MiXCR, one entry per CDR3 protein. Altogether fewer than 250,000 distinct CDR3 sequences are present, about 7.3% being singletons, with the ten largest covering approximately 3.6%. The same specimen was also included in a second study, on yellow fever vaccine responses in identical twins.

Specimen: memory (CD45RO+) T cells sorted from blood. Receptors originate from a woman aged 18-29 years in good health.

This clonotype was detected ten times or more. The chain links TRBV7-2 to TRBJ2-1, with D perhaps matching TRBD2 (7 bases). Trimming took 8 bases from V and 4 from J, leaving 18 bases between them. The CDR3 is made up of 15 amino acids. Germline V gene data show CDR1 as SGHTA and CDR2 as FQGNSA. CDR3 region: CASRERDTSYNEQFF. CDR3 DNA: TGTGCCAGCCGAGAGCGGGACACGTCATACAATGAGCAGTTCTTC. Full variable domain (rest looked up from reference TRBV7-2 and TRBJ2-1): GAGVSQSPSNKVTEKGKDVELRCDPISGHTALYWYRQSLGQGLEFLIYFQGNSAPDKSGLPSDRFSAERTGGSVSTLTIQRTQQEDSAVYLCASRERDTSYNEQFFGPGTRLTVL.

This sequence joins TRBV20-1 and TRBJ1-5, with D perhaps matching TRBD1 (5 bases). The CDR3 runs to 14 residues. The germline CDR1 and CDR2 sequences are DFQATT and SNEGSKA (reference sequence). Trimming pared 0 bases from V and 4 bases from J, leaving 10 bases between. CDR3 sequence: CSAREWQGNQPQHF. The CDR3 DNA reads as TGCAGTGCTAGAGAGTGGCAGGGAAATCAGCCCCAGCATTTT.

The J gene is TRBJ2-7, the V gene TRBV2; 15 bases line up with TRBD2. The CDR3 runs to 19 residues. In germline, CDR1 is SNHLY, CDR2 FYNNEI. V shed 4 bases, J shed 2 bases, and the junction held 12 bases outside the gene matches. CDR3 DNA sequence: TGTGCCAGCAGTGGACAGGGCCTGGGACTAGCGGGAGGTCCCTACGAGCAGTACTTC. This codes for CASSGQGLGLAGGPYEQYF. Filled out from reference TRBV2 and TRBJ2-7, the complete variable domain reads EPEVTQTPSHQVTQMGQEVILRCVPISNHLYFYWYRQILGQKVEFLVSFYNNEISEKSEIFDDQFSVERPDGSNFTLKIRSTKLEDSAMYFCASSGQGLGLAGGPYEQYFGPGTRLTVT.

This clonotype came up a few times. V is TRBV28 and J is TRBJ1-2, with D unclear. V lost 7 bases and J 7 bases, leaving 22 bases between the germline ends. The CDR3 runs to 15 residues. Germline V CDR1 and CDR2: MDHEN, SYDVKM. The CDR3 nucleotides are TGTGCCAGCAAACCCATAGAGGGCGTAGTCCGTGGCTACACCTTC. Encoded protein: CASKPIEGVVRGYTF.

This rearrangement joins TRBV7-9 to TRBJ2-7; possibly TRBD2 for D (6 bases). The CDR3 spans 12 residues. Germline CDR1 SEHNR, CDR2 FQNEAQ (reference sequence). Deletions cut 4 bases from V and 12 bases from J, with 16 bases between. CDR3 nucleotides: TGTGCCAGCAGCTCAGGCCGGGACTCAGCGTACTTC. It encodes CASSSGRDSAYF.

The V gene is TRBV5-8, the J gene TRBJ2-7, with D perhaps TRBD1 (5 bases). CDR1 and CDR2 (germline): SGHTS, YDEGEE. The V end was cut by 5 bases, the J end by 4 bases, with 7 bases between. This CDR3 has 11 residues. In DNA form, the CDR3 reads TGTGCCAGCAGGACAGCGTACGAGCAGTACTTC. Translated: CASRTAYEQYF.

The V and J genes are TRBV5-1 and TRBJ2-3, with D perhaps given as TRBD1 or TRBD2 (5 bases each). The ends were cut back, 2 bases at V and 4 bases at J, with 14 bases in the middle. There are 15 residues in the CDR3. The germline V gene has CDR1 SGHRS and CDR2 YFSETQ. The chain's CDR3 is CASSFGHVGADTQYF. The CDR3 region has the DNA TGCGCCAGCAGCTTTGGGCACGTGGGGGCAGATACGCAGTATTTT.

This clonotype has at least ten counts. This rearrangement joins TRBV7-2 to TRBJ2-2; possibly TRBD1 for D (5 bases). CDR1 and CDR2 (germline): SGHTA, FQGNSA. The CDR3 length is 13 residues. The germline V and J ends were trimmed by 6 bases and 3 bases, with 8 bases remaining between them. CDR3 protein: CASRQQDTGELFF. The CDR3 DNA is TGTGCCAGCAGACAACAGGACACCGGGGAGCTGTTTTTT.

This clonotype was counted a few times. The genes are TRBV6-5 and TRBJ2-5; 10 bases match TRBD1. V lost 2 bases and J lost 5; bases outside the gene matches: 5. Germline V gene sequence: CDR1 MNHEY, CDR2 SVGAGI. CDR3 size: 15 residues. The CDR3 coding sequence is TGTGCCAGCAGTTACCCGACAGGGGGCGGTGAGACCCAGTACTTC. This codes for CASSYPTGGGETQYF.

At least ten counts were recorded for this clonotype. The chain uses TRBV29-1 and TRBJ2-5; 11 nucleotides match TRBD1. Unmatched junction bases numbered 7, after V lost 8 bases and J lost 5 bases. Per the germline V gene, CDR1 is SQVTM and CDR2 is ANQGSEA. The CDR3 consists of 13 residues. The CDR3 DNA follows: TGCAGCACGGGACAGGGGGAATGGGAGACCCAGTACTTC. This translates into CSTGQGEWETQYF.

In its sample, this clonotype was seen many times. This chain connects TRBV3-1 to TRBJ1-1; the D is unclear. The CDR3 is 12 residues long. Germline CDR1 is LGHDT and CDR2 is YNNKEL (reference sequence). V shed 2 bases and J shed 0 bases, with 1 base lying between them. In DNA, the CDR3 is TGTGCCAGCAGCCAACTGAACACTGAAGCTTTCTTT. Protein product: CASSQLNTEAFF.

This clonotype was recorded at least ten times. The CDR3 coding sequence is TGTGCCAGCAGCCAAGGGCTTGGGGGGAACACTGAAGCTTTCTTT. This codes for CASSQGLGGNTEAFF. The chain carries TRBV7-2 and TRBJ1-1, with D perhaps TRBD1 (5 bases). The V gene's germline CDR1 is SGHTA and CDR2 FQGNSA. V lost 5 bases and J 1 base, leaving 14 bases between the germline ends. This CDR3 spans 15 amino acids.

This clonotype was counted ten times or more. The chain recombines TRBV20-1 with TRBJ2-1, with a tentative D call TRBD2 (6 bases). This CDR3 comprises 15 residues. Germline CDR1 and CDR2: DFQATT and SNEGSKA (reference sequence). Trimming took off 2 bases at V and 6 bases at J, with 17 bases between the two ends. The CDR3 reads CSARIYGVGGNEQFF. DNA of the CDR3: TGCAGTGCTAGAATTTACGGGGTCGGGGGCAATGAGCAGTTCTTC.